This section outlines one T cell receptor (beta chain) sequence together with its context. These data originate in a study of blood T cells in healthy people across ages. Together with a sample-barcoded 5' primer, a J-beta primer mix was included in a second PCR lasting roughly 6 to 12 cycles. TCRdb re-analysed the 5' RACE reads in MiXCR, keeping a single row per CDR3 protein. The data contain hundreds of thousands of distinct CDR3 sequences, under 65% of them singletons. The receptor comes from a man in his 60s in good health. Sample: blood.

CDR3 region: CASSPTAQNTGELFF. Here the CDR3 DNA reads TGTGCCAGCAGTCCCACAGCCCAGAACACCGGGGAGCTGTTTTTT. The chain combines TRBV27 with TRBJ2-2; no clear D. The CDR3 is 15 amino acids. V lost 5 bases and J lost 1, with 11 bases in between. Per the germline V gene, CDR1 is MNHEY and CDR2 is SMNVEV (reference sequence).